Following are 21 T cell receptor beta chains from one sample sequenced in a study of blood T cell repertoires in COVID-19. The table came from immunoSEQ multiplex PCR; TCRdb's copy has only in-frame clones and leaves some out. Found here are around 250,000 clones, approximately 84% of them singletons; the top ten hold 1.5% to 2%. Specimen: peripheral blood. These receptors were obtained from a woman older than 75 with acute or convalescent COVID-19.

The chain couples TRBV5-4 to TRBJ1-2; the match to TRBD1 covers 11 bases. V gave up 4 bases and J gave up 4 bases; unmatched junction bases: 12. CDR3 length equals 17 residues. Germline lookup yields CDR1 SGHNT and CDR2 YYREEE (reference sequence). The DNA for the CDR3 is TGTGCCAGCAGCGCTGCGCGGGACAGGGGGGCGAGCTATGGCTACACCTTC. Protein: CASSAARDRGASYGYTF.

The chain recombines TRBV4-2 with TRBJ1-5; 9 nucleotides agree with TRBD1. The germline V gene encodes CDR1 LGHNA and CDR2 YNFKEQ. The V gene end was trimmed by 3 bases and the J gene end by 3 bases; junction bases not matched to a gene: 3. The CDR3 is 15 residues long. CDR3 sequence reads: CASSQDRGSNQPQHF. The DNA for the CDR3 is TGTGCCAGCAGCCAGGACAGGGGATCCAATCAGCCCCAGCATTTT.

The chain joins TRBV2 to TRBJ2-7, with 7 bases that match TRBD1. The ends lost 6 bases at V and 3 bases at J; junction bases unmatched: 8. The CDR3 runs 14 residues. Looked up from germline, CDR1 is SNHLY and CDR2 is FYNNEI. For the CDR3, the DNA is TGTGCCAGCAGGGGGCACAGGGGCAGCTACGAGCAGTACTTC. Protein product: CASRGHRGSYEQYF. Full variable domain (remainder filled in from reference TRBV2 and TRBJ2-7): EPEVTQTPSHQVTQMGQEVILRCVPISNHLYFYWYRQILGQKVEFLVSFYNNEISEKSEIFDDQFSVERPDGSNFTLKIRSTKLEDSAMYFCASRGHRGSYEQYFGPGTRLTVT.

This sequence joins TRBV5-1 and TRBJ2-7; 8 nucleotides match TRBD1. The CDR3 is 14 amino acids. Germline V gene sequence: CDR1 SGHRS, CDR2 YFSETQ. V dropped 4 bases and J dropped 2; count of bases not matched to a gene: 5. The CDR3 bases are TGCGCCAGCAGCGTCCGGGACAGGACCTACGAGCAGTACTTC. Translation: CASSVRDRTYEQYF.

The sample holds a few counts of this clone. V gene TRBV3-1 (or the pseudogene TRBV3-2) combines with J gene TRBJ2-2; D is possibly TRBD1 (6 bases). V was clipped by 4 bases and J by 4 bases, with 16 bases between them. Per germline, CDR1 LGHDT and CDR2 YNNKEL (reference sequence). The CDR3 totals 16 residues. The CDR3 coding sequence is TGTGCCAGCAGCCCACGTTCCCCACAGGGCACCGGGGAGCTGTTTTTT. This translates into CASSPRSPQGTGELFF.

The genes are TRBV6-5 and TRBJ2-2; 10 bases are a match to TRBD1. CDR1 is MNHEY, CDR2 SVGAGI, per germline. V dropped 7 bases and J dropped 7; count of bases not matched to a gene: 6. CDR3 length equals 14 residues. As DNA, the CDR3 is TGTGCCAGCACCCGGGACAGGGGAAACGGGGAGCTGTTTTTT. It specifies CASTRDRGNGELFF.

This clone showed up just a few times. The J gene is TRBJ2-2, the V gene TRBV7-6, with 9 positions matching TRBD1. CDR1 is SGHVS, CDR2 FNYEAQ, per germline. V was clipped by 0 bases and J by 6 bases; unmatched bases: 2. The CDR3 runs to 15 residues. The CDR3 is CASSLAGTGSGELFF. CDR3 sequence (DNA): TGTGCCAGCAGCTTAGCCGGGACAGGGTCCGGGGAGCTGTTTTTT.

The gene calls are TRBV5-6 and TRBJ2-5; 9 bases map to TRBD1. There are 15 residues in the CDR3. The V gene end was trimmed by 0 bases and the J gene end by 4 bases; junction bases not matched to a gene: 4. CDR1 SGHDT and CDR2 YYEEEE come from the germline V gene. CDR3 in DNA: TGTGCCAGCAGCTTGGGTGACAGGGGGAGAGAGACCCAGTACTTC. Residues: CASSLGDRGRETQYF.

The V gene is TRBV12-3 or TRBV12-4, the J gene TRBJ1-5; TRBD1 aligns across 7 bases. J gave up 6 bases and V 6 bases, and 5 bases lay outside the gene matches. This CDR3 region has 13 residues. The DNA for the CDR3 is TGTGCCAGCAGATCCACAGGGGTTCAGCCCCAGCATTTT. Translation gives CASRSTGVQPQHF.

The genes are TRBV3-1 (or the pseudogene TRBV3-2) and TRBJ2-7; 11 nucleotides align to TRBD2. CDR1 and CDR2 from the germline V gene are LGHDT and YNNKEL (reference sequence). The ends lost 6 bases at V and 2 bases at J; junction bases unmatched: 3. The CDR3 consists of 14 residues. CDR3 protein: CASRLAGAPYEQYF. The CDR3 nucleotides read TGTGCCAGCAGACTAGCGGGGGCTCCCTACGAGCAGTACTTC.

This sequence joins TRBV7-2 and TRBJ1-2; D uncertain. V lost 1 base, J lost 5 bases, and 8 bases lay in between. The CDR3 spans 13 residues. Germline CDR1 and CDR2: SGHTA and FQGNSA. The CDR3 here is CASSLGIQYGYTF. CDR3 nucleotides: TGTGCCAGCAGCTTAGGTATACAATATGGCTACACCTTC.

This clone showed up just a few times. The chain is built from TRBV14 and TRBJ1-6, with D perhaps TRBD1 (6 bases). This CDR3 comprises 15 residues. Trimming pared 4 bases from V and 7 bases from J, leaving 14 bases between. Germline V gene data show CDR1 as SGHDN and CDR2 as FVKESK. The CDR3 DNA is TGTGCCAGCAGCCCGACAAGGGGGGGGAATTCACCCCTCCACTTT. Translated: CASSPTRGGNSPLHF.

This clone was counted once. This chain links TRBV6-5 with TRBJ2-1; D is possibly TRBD2 (5 bases). There are 14 residues in the CDR3. The V and J ends lost 5 bases and 0 bases respectively, with 8 bases between them. Germline assignment: CDR1 MNHEY and CDR2 SVGAGI. CDR3 sequence reads: CASSREGSYNEQFF. CDR3 coding DNA: TGTGCCAGCAGTCGCGAGGGCTCCTACAATGAGCAGTTCTTC.

The chain joins TRBV7-2 to TRBJ1-2; the D is unclear. The V end lost 5 bases, the J end lost 3 bases, and 10 bases lay between the germline ends. There are 13 residues in the CDR3. CDR1 and CDR2 (germline): SGHTA, FQGNSA. The CDR3 sequence is CASSPEGDYGYTF. The CDR3 DNA sequence: TGTGCCAGCAGCCCAGAGGGCGACTATGGCTACACCTTC.

J is TRBJ2-1 and V is TRBV7-2, with 14 bases fitting TRBD2. Losses at the gene ends were 1 base for V and 10 bases for J; bases not matched to a gene: 0. Germline-derived CDR1 and CDR2 are SGHTA and FQGNSA. The CDR3 contains 14 residues. CDR3 loop: CASSLGLAGGEQFF. CDR3 nucleotide sequence: TGTGCCAGCAGCTTAGGACTAGCGGGGGGGGAGCAGTTCTTC.

The genes are TRBV15 and TRBJ2-5; 8 bases are a match to TRBD2. CDR1 and CDR2 from the germline V gene are LNHNV and YYDKDF (reference sequence). V lost 0 bases to trimming and J lost 5 bases; unmatched junction nucleotides: 14. The CDR3 consists of 18 residues. The CDR3: CATSRDPPGAGVGETQYF. CDR3 nucleotide sequence: TGTGCCACCAGCAGAGATCCCCCTGGAGCGGGAGTTGGCGAGACCCAGTACTTC.

This chain links TRBV7-3 with TRBJ2-1; 9 nucleotides line up with TRBD1. The CDR3 totals 14 residues. Looked up from germline, CDR1 is SGHTA and CDR2 is FQGTGA. The junction had 1 base not matched to a gene; V was cut back by 5 bases and J by 2 bases. The CDR3 DNA is TGTGCCAGCAGCGGACAGGGGACCTACAATGAGCAGTTCTTC. Its protein is CASSGQGTYNEQFF.

The chain carries TRBV6-5 and TRBJ1-2, with 7 bases matching TRBD1. Germline CDR1 reads MNHEY; CDR2 reads SVGAGI. The trim removed 4 bases at V and 1 base at J, leaving 6 bases unmatched. This CDR3 has 15 amino acids. Here the CDR3 reads CASSSQGGFNYGYTF. In nucleotides, the CDR3 is TGTGCCAGCAGTTCTCAGGGGGGCTTTAACTATGGCTACACCTTC.

The chain joins TRBV10-3 to TRBJ1-5, with TRBD1 as a possible D gene (6 bases). Deletions cut 3 bases from V and 6 bases from J, with 12 bases between. The CDR3 covers 14 residues. The germline gives CDR1 ENHRY, CDR2 SYGVKD. CDR3 sequence (DNA): TGTGCCATCAGTGATTCGGGGGGCAGTCAGCCCCAGCATTTT. Protein: CAISDSGGSQPQHF.

This sequence joins TRBV5-5 and TRBJ2-5; 7 bases are shared with TRBD1. Germline V CDR1 and CDR2: SGHKS, YYEKEE (reference sequence). The CDR3 is 15 residues long. The ends lost 0 bases at V and 1 base at J; junction bases unmatched: 3. The CDR3 is CASSLEGGVQETQYF. In DNA form, the CDR3 reads TGTGCCAGCAGCTTGGAAGGGGGCGTCCAAGAGACCCAGTACTTC.

This chain joins TRBV7-6 and TRBJ2-5; D remains unclear. The CDR3 loop spans 16 amino acids. Trimming shortened V by 4 bases and J by 0 bases, and 15 bases separated the two germline ends. The germline CDR1 and CDR2 sequences are SGHVS and FNYEAQ. The CDR3 sequence is CASSSGLRRNQETQYF. For the CDR3, the DNA is TGTGCCAGCAGCTCCGGGTTGCGGCGGAACCAAGAGACCCAGTACTTC.